Below, 16 T cell receptor beta chains from the same sample are listed, as sequenced in a study of CD4+ T cells in melanoma. The repertoire was sequenced with immunoSEQ multiplex PCR; TCRdb's copy has only in-frame clones and lacks some. Of about 21,000 clones detected, more than 65% appear once; the ten largest clones hold 3.6%. The sample was cells from a culture (not recorded whether cultured in vitro). The receptors here all came from a human donor with melanoma.

This clone was seen only once. V is TRBV12-5 and J is TRBJ1-5; D is unresolved. The germline CDR1 and CDR2 sequences are LGHNT and FRNRAP. The CDR3 is made up of 14 amino acids. The V end was cut by 3 bases, the J end by 0 bases, with 6 bases between. The CDR3 nucleotides are TGTGCTAGTGGTTTACAGAATAGCAATCAGCCCCAGCATTTT. This codes for CASGLQNSNQPQHF.

The rearrangement uses TRBV7-2 and TRBJ2-2; D remains unclear. V lost 0 bases and J lost 3, with 11 bases in between. In germline, CDR1 is SGHTA, CDR2 FQGNSA. CDR3 length: 16 residues. The CDR3 sequence: CASSLASTDYTGELFF. The CDR3 DNA reads as TGTGCCAGCAGCTTAGCTTCGACCGACTACACCGGGGAGCTGTTTTTT.

The rearrangement links TRBV5-4 to TRBJ2-2; tentatively, D is TRBD1 (5 bases). CDR3 length equals 13 residues. V lost 2 bases and J 7 bases, leaving 9 bases between the germline ends. Germline V gives CDR1 SGHNT, CDR2 YYREEE (reference sequence). DNA of the CDR3: TGTGCCAGCAGCTTTAAGGGGATCGGGGAGCTGTTTTTT. Translating gives CASSFKGIGELFF.

This clone was counted a single time. The genes are TRBV12-5 and TRBJ2-3; 11 bases are a match to TRBD2. V shed 6 bases and J 0 bases; nucleotides not matched to a gene: 17. Per germline, CDR1 LGHNT and CDR2 FRNRAP. The length of the CDR3 is 20 residues. CDR3 residues: CASGLRYLAGGETSTDTQYF. The CDR3 DNA sequence: TGTGCTAGTGGGCTCCGATACCTAGCGGGGGGCGAAACTAGCACAGATACGCAGTATTTT.

The V call is TRBV5-4, the J call TRBJ1-2; 10 bases fit TRBD1. CDR1 SGHNT and CDR2 YYREEE come from the germline V gene (reference sequence). The CDR3 length is 14 residues. The J segment lost 5 bases and the V segment lost 7 bases, leaving 8 bases of the junction unmatched. The CDR3, as DNA: TGTGCCAGCGGAGACAGGGGGCTTCGGTATGGCTACACCTTC. Translated, it gives CASGDRGLRYGYTF.

The chain uses TRBV7-9 and TRBJ1-1; D call uncertain. CDR3 size: 17 residues. Germline V gene sequence: CDR1 SEHNR, CDR2 FQNEAQ (reference sequence). Trimming pared 1 base from V and 4 bases from J, leaving 19 bases between. In nucleotides, the CDR3 is TGTGCCAGCAGCTTAGTTACCGAACATAAGTGGGTCACTGAAGCTTTCTTT. The encoded protein is CASSLVTEHKWVTEAFF.

This chain connects TRBV19 to TRBJ2-7; TRBD2 might be the D (5 bases). V was clipped by 3 bases and J by 2 bases, with 17 bases between them. The CDR3 runs to 16 residues. Germline V CDR1 and CDR2: LNHDA, SQIVND (reference sequence). The CDR3 protein is CASSITFQAAAYEQYF. The CDR3 nucleotides are TGTGCCAGTAGTATTACGTTCCAAGCGGCCGCCTACGAGCAGTACTTC.

The J gene is TRBJ1-6, the V gene TRBV7-8; D unresolved. The CDR3 spans 12 residues. The V and J ends lost 2 bases and 6 bases respectively, with 2 bases between them. CDR1 and CDR2 from the germline V gene are SGHVS and FQNEAQ. CDR3 in amino acids: CASSLTNSPLHF. The CDR3 DNA reads TGTGCCAGCAGCTTAACTAATTCACCCCTCCACTTT.

This chain uses TRBV7-9 with TRBJ2-3; 8 positions match TRBD1. The CDR3 has 15 residues. Trimming removed 1 base from V and 5 bases from J; junction bases left unmatched: 5. Germline V lookup: CDR1 SEHNR, CDR2 FQNEAQ (reference sequence). CDR3 protein: CASSLGDRRGDTQYF. The CDR3 DNA is TGTGCCAGCAGCTTAGGGGACAGGAGAGGAGATACGCAGTATTTT. Filled out from reference TRBV7-9 and TRBJ2-3, the complete variable domain reads DTGVSQNPRHKITKRGQNVTFRCDPISEHNRLYWYRQTLGQGPEFLTYFQNEAQLEKSRLLSDRFSAERPKGSFSTLEIQRTEQGDSAMYLCASSLGDRRGDTQYFGPGTRLTVL.

This clone was seen a single time. The chain couples TRBV14 to TRBJ1-4, with D maybe TRBD1 (5 bases). Germline V lookup: CDR1 SGHDN, CDR2 FVKESK. Trimming removed 1 base at V and 6 bases at J, with 21 bases between. The CDR3 runs to 18 residues. The DNA for the CDR3 is TGTGCCAGCAGCCAAGGGGGGACTGTTTGGGCAAGAGATGAAAAACTGTTTTTT. This encodes CASSQGGTVWARDEKLFF.

This clone has only a few counts. The J gene is TRBJ2-7, the V gene TRBV27, with D perhaps matching TRBD1 (6 bases). Germline values: CDR1 MNHEY, CDR2 SMNVEV (reference sequence). This CDR3 comprises 18 residues. Trimming cost V 2 bases and J 4 bases, with 24 bases left between them. The CDR3 DNA is TGTGCCAGCAGTTTAAGACCCCCAGGGGTTTATTTCGCTTACGAGCAGTACTTC. This sequence encodes CASSLRPPGVYFAYEQYF.

The sample holds a few counts of this clone. The rearrangement joins TRBV4-1 to TRBJ2-5, with TRBD2 matching 8 bases. With V trimmed by 2 bases and J by 1 base, 6 bases remained unmatched. CDR1 MGHRA and CDR2 YSYEKL come from the germline V gene. The CDR3 is 16 amino acids. The CDR3 here is CASSQTLAGTQETQYF. The CDR3, as DNA: TGCGCCAGCAGCCAAACATTAGCGGGGACCCAAGAGACCCAGTACTTC.

The V call is TRBV7-2, the J call TRBJ1-2; TRBD1 matches 7 bases. J was trimmed by 2 bases and V by 4 bases; bases with no gene match: 7. Looked up from germline, CDR1 is SGHTA and CDR2 is FQGNSA. The CDR3 is 15 amino acids. CDR3 loop: CASSSYRGRNYGYTF. The CDR3 region has the DNA TGTGCCAGCAGCTCGTACAGGGGACGCAACTATGGCTACACCTTC.

The V call is TRBV27, the J call TRBJ2-7, with 7 bases aligning to TRBD2. This CDR3 has 15 residues. Per germline, CDR1 MNHEY and CDR2 SMNVEV (reference sequence). The ends lost 3 bases at V and 7 bases at J; junction bases unmatched: 12. CDR3 amino acids: CASSFRAGRGEEQYF. The CDR3 nucleotides read TGTGCCAGCAGTTTCCGTGCCGGTCGGGGGGAAGAGCAGTACTTC.

The gene calls are TRBV30 and TRBJ1-4; D not resolved. This CDR3 spans 12 amino acids. Germline loops: CDR1 GTSNPN, CDR2 SVGIG (reference sequence). V shed 0 bases and J shed 8 bases, with 7 bases lying between them. The CDR3 spells CAWSVLREKLFF. The CDR3 bases are TGTGCCTGGAGTGTACTCCGGGAAAAACTGTTTTTT.

The chain carries TRBV7-2 and TRBJ2-5, with 8 bases that match TRBD2. V shed 8 bases, J shed 1 base, and the junction held 15 bases outside the gene matches. The germline gives CDR1 SGHTA, CDR2 FQGNSA. This CDR3 has 17 amino acids. The CDR3 DNA is TGTGCCAGCCCCCCGTGGGGTGGTAGCGGGGCCCAAGAGACCCAGTACTTC. Residues: CASPPWGGSGAQETQYF.